This passage covers 20 T cell receptor beta chains from one sample sequenced in a study of T cell responses to AZD1222 COVID-19 vaccine. Method: immunoSEQ multiplex PCR; TCRdb's copy keeps in-frame clones and lacks some. The sample consists of about 81,000 clones, 90% of them appearing once. This specimen was peripheral blood, taken 28 days after the second AZD1222 dose. These receptors were collected from an adult who received the AZD1222 COVID-19 vaccine.

The J gene is TRBJ1-2, the V gene TRBV28; D is undetermined. V was trimmed by 6 bases and J by 2 bases, leaving 7 bases between them. There are 12 residues in the CDR3. Germline V gene sequence: CDR1 MDHEN, CDR2 SYDVKM. CDR3 protein: CASSRGNYGYTF. CDR3 coding DNA: TGTGCCAGCAGCCGCGGGAACTATGGCTACACCTTC.

J is TRBJ2-7 and V is TRBV11-2; D not resolved. Trimming shortened V by 3 bases and J by 0 bases, and 6 bases separated the two germline ends. Germline assignment: CDR1 SGHAT and CDR2 FQNNGV. This CDR3 spans 13 amino acids. As DNA, the CDR3 is TGTGCCAGCAGCTTTAGACTCTCCTACGAGCAGTACTTC. It is translated as CASSFRLSYEQYF.

The chain is built from TRBV10-1 and TRBJ1-1; no reliable D call. Deletions cut 6 bases from V and 12 bases from J, with 11 bases between. The germline CDR1 and CDR2 sequences are WNHNN and SYGVQD (reference sequence). The length of the CDR3 is 10 residues. For the CDR3, the DNA is TGCGCCAGCAGAGGACTGGAGACTTTCTTT. Its protein is CASRGLETFF.

The genes are TRBV6-4 and TRBJ1-2; unclear D gene. There are 15 residues in the CDR3. Germline V CDR1 and CDR2: MRHNA, SNTAGT. The ends were cut back, 2 bases at V and 0 bases at J, with 10 bases in the middle. CDR3 amino acids: CASSDPGLPNYGYTF. Written as DNA, the CDR3 is TGTGCCAGCAGTGACCCGGGCCTTCCTAACTATGGCTACACCTTC.

This chain uses TRBV27 with TRBJ1-6; D remains unclear. The germline V gene encodes CDR1 MNHEY and CDR2 SMNVEV (reference sequence). Trimming took off 5 bases at V and 8 bases at J, with 13 bases between the two ends. The CDR3 consists of 14 residues. The CDR3 DNA follows: TGTGCCAGCAGTCAAAGGACCTTCTATTCACCCCTCCACTTT. This encodes CASSQRTFYSPLHF.

The chain's CDR3 is CASSSNPTGLGGYTF. CDR3 DNA: TGTGCCAGCAGCTCCAATCCTACAGGGCTAGGTGGCTACACCTTC. The chain uses TRBV7-2 and TRBJ1-2; a weak D match, TRBD1 (6 bases). Deletions cut 4 bases from V and 7 bases from J, with 19 bases between. The V gene's germline CDR1 is SGHTA and CDR2 FQGNSA. This CDR3 is built from 15 residues.

The rearrangement links TRBV6-6 to TRBJ2-7; 10 bases match TRBD1. V lost 8 bases to trimming and J lost 4 bases; unmatched junction nucleotides: 14. The CDR3 sequence is 16 residues long. Germline CDR1 MNHNY, CDR2 SVGAGI (reference sequence). CDR3 sequence: CASSKPAGTGAYEQYF. CDR3 nucleotides: TGTGCCAGCTCGAAACCCGCGGGGACAGGGGCGTACGAGCAGTACTTC.

The chain recombines TRBV5-1 with TRBJ1-5; D is uncertain. The germline V and J ends were trimmed by 0 bases and 3 bases, with 13 bases remaining between them. This CDR3 has 16 residues. Germline assignment: CDR1 SGHRS and CDR2 YFSETQ. In nucleotides, the CDR3 is TGCGCCAGCAGCTTGGGCGACGGGAAGAACAATCAGCCCCAGCATTTT. It codes for CASSLGDGKNNQPQHF.

The chain links TRBV5-8 to TRBJ1-3, with D maybe TRBD1 (5 bases). The germline gives CDR1 SGHTS, CDR2 YDEGEE. Trimming left V 0 bases short and J 2 bases short, with 6 bases between. The CDR3 extends over 14 amino acids. Written as DNA, the CDR3 is TGTGCCAGCAGCTTGGGACAGCCTGGAAACACCATATATTTT. As protein: CASSLGQPGNTIYF.

The chain couples TRBV6-4 to TRBJ1-1; D gene unclear. This CDR3 region has 15 residues. V was clipped by 5 bases and J by 4 bases, with 17 bases between them. Germline values: CDR1 MRHNA, CDR2 SNTAGT. The CDR3: CASSKNSGGSTEAFF. The CDR3 DNA is TGTGCCAGCAGTAAAAACTCCGGTGGGAGCACTGAAGCTTTCTTT.

The gene calls are TRBV24-1 and TRBJ2-3; 12 nucleotides agree with TRBD2. Trimming cost V 3 bases and J 1 base; bases outside gene matches: 10. The CDR3 has 19 residues. Germline V gene lookup returns CDR1 KGHDR and CDR2 SFDVKD. In DNA, the CDR3 is TGTGCCACCAGTGATAGGGGCGCCCGGACTAGCGGGGGCACAGATACGCAGTATTTT. Translated: CATSDRGARTSGGTDTQYF.

The V call is TRBV19, the J call TRBJ1-3; D gene unclear. The CDR3 totals 18 residues. V was trimmed by 6 bases and J by 0 bases, leaving 21 bases between them. Germline assignment: CDR1 LNHDA and CDR2 SQIVND (reference sequence). The CDR3 region is CASSPLARGIISGNTIYF. CDR3 nucleotide sequence: TGTGCCAGTAGCCCCCTTGCACGGGGAATCATCTCTGGAAACACCATATATTTT.

CDR3 sequence (DNA): TGTGCCAGCAGCAGAGTACGGACAGTTGGCTACACCTTC. This sequence encodes CASSRVRTVGYTF. V and J are TRBV2 and TRBJ1-2; a possible D gene is TRBD1 (6 bases). Trimming cost V 6 bases and J 7 bases, with 15 bases left between them. Germline loops: CDR1 SNHLY, CDR2 FYNNEI. CDR3 length: 13 residues.

This chain links TRBV15 with TRBJ2-6; tentative D call: TRBD2 (7 bases). V lost 3 bases and J 0 bases, leaving 24 bases between the germline ends. This CDR3 is built from 21 residues. Germline V gene sequence: CDR1 LNHNV, CDR2 YYDKDF (reference sequence). The CDR3 region is CATSRANLRAGDYSGANVLTF. The CDR3 DNA reads as TGTGCCACCAGCAGGGCGAACTTACGGGCAGGGGACTACTCTGGGGCCAACGTCCTGACTTTC.

This clone was observed a few times. Distinct nucleotide sequences in the sample also encode this CDR3. The chain links TRBV18 to TRBJ1-6, with D perhaps matching TRBD1 (5 bases). CDR3 length: 13 amino acids. Trimming removed 2 bases from V and 6 bases from J, with 5 bases in between. Per germline, CDR1 KGHSH and CDR2 LQKENI. CDR3 in amino acids: CASSPGANSPLHF. The CDR3 coding sequence is TGTGCCAGCTCACCAGGGGCTAATTCACCCCTCCACTTT.

The chain couples TRBV9 to TRBJ1-1, with a possible D match to TRBD1 (6 bases). Between the trimmed V and J ends, which lost 7 bases and 1 base, there was a span of 14 bases. Germline CDR1 reads SGDLS; CDR2 reads YYNGEE. This CDR3 region has 14 residues. The chain's CDR3 is CASGSGRGNTEAFF. The CDR3, as DNA: TGTGCCAGCGGCTCGGGCAGGGGGAACACTGAAGCTTTCTTT.

The rearrangement joins TRBV24-1 to TRBJ2-5; D gene ambiguous. Looked up from germline, CDR1 is KGHDR and CDR2 is SFDVKD. This CDR3 has 12 residues. Trimming removed 6 bases from V and 3 bases from J, with 7 bases in between. The CDR3 loop reads CATSKREETQYF. In DNA, the CDR3 is TGTGCCACCAGTAAGCGAGAAGAGACCCAGTACTTC.

This chain joins TRBV23-1 and TRBJ1-2; D is possibly TRBD1 (6 bases). TRBV23-1 counts as an open reading frame of uncertain function. Trimming removed 3 bases at V and 4 bases at J, with 12 bases between. The CDR3 spans 14 residues. For the CDR3, the DNA is TGCGCCAGCAGTCATTTCGGACAGTTCTATGGCTACACCTTC. Protein product: CASSHFGQFYGYTF.

A few counts support this clone. The chain recombines TRBV7-9 with TRBJ1-5, with D tentatively TRBD1 (5 bases). Germline V CDR1 and CDR2: SEHNR, FQNEAQ (reference sequence). V was clipped by 5 bases and J by 2 bases, with 13 bases between them. The CDR3 has 15 residues. CDR3 loop: CASSNRDFGNQPQHF. In nucleotides, the CDR3 is TGTGCCAGCAGCAACCGGGACTTTGGCAATCAGCCCCAGCATTTT. The variable domain in full, completed from reference TRBV7-9 and TRBJ1-5, reads DTGVSQNPRHKITKRGQNVTFRCDPISEHNRLYWYRQTLGQGPEFLTYFQNEAQLEKSRLLSDRFSAERPKGSFSTLEIQRTEQGDSAMYLCASSNRDFGNQPQHFGDGTRLSIL.

This clone was seen a single time. V gene TRBV9 combines with J gene TRBJ2-1; TRBD2 matches at 8 bases. The CDR3 has 15 amino acids. Germline V lookup: CDR1 SGDLS, CDR2 YYNGEE. J gave up 3 bases and V 3 bases, and 5 bases lay outside the gene matches. The CDR3, as DNA: TGTGCCAGCAGCGCCAGCGGGGGTCACTACAATGAGCAGTTCTTC. Residues: CASSASGGHYNEQFF.